These 15 T cell receptor beta chains were sequenced from one sample in a study of blood T cell repertoires in COVID-19. Measured with immunoSEQ multiplex PCR; TCRdb has only the in-frame clones, and not every one. The sample yields about 170,000 clones, about 85% seen once. What was sequenced was peripheral blood. These receptors were obtained from a woman in her seventies with COVID-19, enrolled during active disease.

CDR3 loop: CASSLPTGDEKLFF. The CDR3 nucleotides read TGCGCCAGCAGCTTACCAACAGGGGATGAAAAACTGTTTTTT. The rearrangement joins TRBV5-1 to TRBJ1-4; TRBD1 agrees at 7 bases. J lost 6 bases, V lost 2 bases, and 4 bases had no gene match. Germline assignment: CDR1 SGHRS and CDR2 YFSETQ. The CDR3 consists of 14 residues.

The rearrangement joins TRBV29-1 to TRBJ1-2; 8 bases line up with TRBD1. The V gene's germline CDR1 is SQVTM and CDR2 ANQGSEA. CDR3 length equals 13 residues. V shed 3 bases and J 8 bases; nucleotides not matched to a gene: 8. The CDR3 coding sequence is TGCAGCGTTGAGGTCAGGGGGCCTGAAGGCTACACCTTC. Protein product: CSVEVRGPEGYTF.

V is TRBV2 and J is TRBJ2-1, with 10 bases identical to TRBD2. The CDR3 extends over 16 amino acids. The V gene's germline CDR1 is SNHLY and CDR2 FYNNEI. Trimming took 2 bases from V and 3 from J; bases not matched to a gene: 4. The CDR3 DNA sequence: TGTGCCAGCAGTGAAAGGCCTAGCGGGGGCTACAATGAGCAGTTCTTC. As protein: CASSERPSGGYNEQFF.

The chain couples TRBV7-2 to TRBJ1-5; 7 bases are shared with TRBD1. The V segment lost 2 bases and the J segment 3 bases; nucleotides outside the gene matches: 4. CDR3 length: 15 amino acids. Germline V gene lookup returns CDR1 SGHTA and CDR2 FQGNSA. This CDR3 is CASSLQGQNNQPQHF. DNA for the CDR3: TGTGCCAGCAGCTTACAGGGACAGAACAATCAGCCCCAGCATTTT.

The chain links TRBV6-5 to TRBJ2-5, with D perhaps matching TRBD2 (5 bases). The CDR3 runs 11 residues. V lost 9 bases and J lost 5, with 10 bases in between. From germline, CDR1 is MNHEY and CDR2 SVGAGI. Written as DNA, the CDR3 is TGTGCCAGTGAGAGGGAGGAGACCCAGTACTTC. This sequence encodes CASEREETQYF.

The chain employs TRBV28 and TRBJ2-1; the match to TRBD2 covers 11 bases. V dropped 5 bases and J dropped 15; count of bases not matched to a gene: 12. The CDR3 sequence is 14 residues long. In germline, CDR1 is MDHEN, CDR2 SYDVKM. The CDR3 region has the DNA TGTGCCAGCAGTCTAGCGGGGGGTATACCCCGGACGTTCTTC. Translating it yields CASSLAGGIPRTFF. Complete variable domain (other parts from reference TRBV28 and TRBJ2-1): DVKVTQSSRYLVKRTGEKVFLECVQDMDHENMFWYRQDPGLGLRLIYFSYDVKMKEKGDIPEGYSVSREKKERFSLILESASTNQTSMYLCASSLAGGIPRTFFGPGTRLTVL.

This clone occurred once. The V call is TRBV7-9, the J call TRBJ2-1, with 10 positions matching TRBD2. CDR1 SEHNR and CDR2 FQNEAQ come from the germline V gene (reference sequence). The CDR3 totals 18 residues. With V trimmed by 5 bases and J by 0 bases, 10 bases remained unmatched. DNA of the CDR3: TGTGCCAGCAGCATCACTAGCGGGGCGGGTGGCTCCTACAATGAGCAGTTCTTC. It yields the protein CASSITSGAGGSYNEQFF.

V and J are TRBV12-3 or TRBV12-4 and TRBJ2-3, with no clear D. The ends were cut back, 6 bases at V and 0 bases at J, with 4 bases in the middle. The CDR3 is 12 residues long. CDR3 bases: TGTGCCAGCAGACTAAGCACAGATACGCAGTATTTT. Its translation: CASRLSTDTQYF.

This chain joins TRBV7-8 and TRBJ1-6; the D gene is possibly TRBD1 (6 bases). Trimming removed 7 bases from V and 9 bases from J, with 19 bases in between. The CDR3 has 15 residues. Germline V CDR1 and CDR2: SGHVS, FQNEAQ. The CDR3 loop is CASTQGLIEGSPLHF. Here the CDR3 DNA reads TGTGCCAGCACCCAGGGGTTGATAGAGGGTTCACCCCTCCACTTT.

The J gene is TRBJ1-1, the V gene TRBV5-1, with TRBD1 matching over 12 bases. The V segment lost 4 bases and the J segment 12 bases; nucleotides outside the gene matches: 16. This CDR3 is built from 16 residues. The V gene's germline CDR1 is SGHRS and CDR2 YFSETQ. The CDR3 sequence is CASSLNPGTGGTGTFF. CDR3 bases: TGCGCCAGCAGCCTTAATCCCGGGACAGGGGGCACAGGGACTTTCTTT. The full variable domain, with the rest looked up from reference TRBV5-1 and TRBJ1-1, is KAGVTQTPRYLIKTRGQQVTLSCSPISGHRSVSWYQQTPGQGLQFLFEYFSETQRNKGNFPGRFSGRQFSNSRSEMNVSTLELGDSALYLCASSLNPGTGGTGTFFGQGTRLTVV.

The chain recombines TRBV6-6 with TRBJ1-5; a weak D match, TRBD1 (5 bases). This CDR3 spans 12 amino acids. The germline CDR1 and CDR2 sequences are MNHNY and SVGAGI (reference sequence). Trimming left V 8 bases short and J 4 bases short, with 9 bases between. The CDR3 DNA reads TGTGCCAGCGGGCCAGGGAATCAGCCCCAGCATTTT. It specifies CASGPGNQPQHF.

The chain couples TRBV21-1 to TRBJ1-3. TRBV21-1 is a known pseudogene. CDR3 size: 15 residues. The CDR3 DNA sequence: TGTGCTTTCACAACCTCCCGGAGGGAAGGAAACACCATATATTTT. It specifies CAFTTSRREGNTIYF.

The V and J genes are TRBV19 and TRBJ2-2; D gene ambiguous. Germline-derived CDR1 and CDR2 are LNHDA and SQIVND (reference sequence). V dropped 11 bases and J dropped 2 bases, with 15 bases sitting between them. The CDR3 is made up of 14 amino acids. CDR3: CAVLLPRNTGELFF. CDR3 nucleotide sequence: TGTGCCGTGCTACTGCCCCGAAACACCGGGGAGCTGTTTTTT.

This clone turned up a few times. The V call is TRBV6-5, the J call TRBJ1-1, with a weak D call TRBD1 (5 bases). Trimming removed 6 bases at V and 9 bases at J, with 11 bases between. CDR3 length: 11 amino acids. Per germline, CDR1 MNHEY and CDR2 SVGAGI. The DNA for the CDR3 is TGTGCCAGCAGCCACAGACAGAAAGCTTTCTTT. Residues: CASSHRQKAFF.

This chain joins TRBV5-1 and TRBJ2-3; 7 bases match TRBD2. Per the germline V gene, CDR1 is SGHRS and CDR2 is YFSETQ. There are 15 residues in the CDR3. Unmatched junction bases numbered 4, after V lost 2 bases and J lost 1 base. DNA for the CDR3: TGCGCCAGCAGCTTTACAAGCGGGGGCACAGATACGCAGTATTTT. This encodes CASSFTSGGTDTQYF.